These 9 T cell receptor beta chains came from one sample sequenced in a study of coeliac disease. Using immunoSEQ multiplex PCR, the repertoire was profiled, and TCRdb retains in-frame clones only, with some absent. The sample lists about 9,400 clones; over 60% were seen once. The sequenced sample was lamina propria lymphocytes from the gut. These receptors were taken from a woman aged 60 to 75 with celiac disease.

This clone was counted a few times. V usage is TRBV7-3 and J usage is TRBJ1-5; TRBD1 agrees at 9 bases. The CDR3 contains 13 residues. In germline, CDR1 is SGHTA, CDR2 FQGTGA. Trimming removed 8 bases from V and 5 bases from J; junction bases left unmatched: 4. Here the CDR3 reads CASATGGDQPQHF. For the CDR3, the DNA is TGTGCCAGCGCCACAGGGGGCGATCAGCCCCAGCATTTT.

This clone was counted only a few times. The rearrangement uses TRBV21-1 and TRBJ2-1; the table's D call TRBD2 went unverified against the DNA. TRBV21-1 is a documented pseudogene. The CDR3 runs to 16 residues. In DNA, the CDR3 is TGTGCCAGCACCCAAGCGGGGGGAGACGGGTACAATGAGCAGTTCTTC. Its translation: CASTQAGGDGYNEQFF.

The chain is built from TRBV29-1 and TRBJ1-2; D is perhaps TRBD1 (5 bases). This CDR3 comprises 14 residues. Germline CDR1 reads SQVTM; CDR2 reads ANQGSEA. Deletions cut 3 bases from V and 7 bases from J, with 18 bases between. CDR3 loop: CSVDGTFGGSGYTF. The DNA of the CDR3 is TGCAGCGTTGATGGGACTTTCGGAGGTAGTGGCTACACCTTC.

CDR3 sequence: CASSNRGQDIQYF. CDR3 in DNA: TGTGCCAGCAGTAACAGGGGGCAAGACATTCAGTACTTC. The V call is TRBV27, the J call TRBJ2-4, with TRBD1 identical over 9 bases. The CDR3 has 13 amino acids. Germline loops: CDR1 MNHEY, CDR2 SMNVEV (reference sequence). The V segment lost 5 bases and the J segment 8 bases; nucleotides outside the gene matches: 4.

The chain uses TRBV7-9 and TRBJ2-4, with a weak D call TRBD2 (5 bases). CDR1 and CDR2 (germline): SEHNR, FQNEAQ (reference sequence). This CDR3 has 16 residues. V lost 1 base to trimming and J lost 0 bases, with 10 bases between them. CDR3 sequence reads: CASSLGGFKAKNIQYF. The CDR3 DNA sequence: TGTGCCAGCAGCTTAGGAGGGTTCAAAGCCAAAAACATTCAGTACTTC.

This chain connects TRBV19 to TRBJ1-3; TRBD1 matches 8 bases. The CDR3 has 13 amino acids. Germline loops: CDR1 LNHDA, CDR2 SQIVND (reference sequence). J gave up 2 bases and V 8 bases, and 2 bases lay outside the gene matches. The CDR3 reads CASETGAGNTIYF. In DNA, the CDR3 is TGTGCCAGTGAGACAGGGGCTGGAAACACCATATATTTT.

This rearrangement joins TRBV5-1 to TRBJ1-4, with D maybe TRBD1 (5 bases). V lost 0 bases and J 6 bases, leaving 9 bases between the germline ends. The germline V gene encodes CDR1 SGHRS and CDR2 YFSETQ. The CDR3 consists of 14 residues. In DNA, the CDR3 is TGCGCCAGCAGCTTGGCAGGGTTCGATGAAAAACTGTTTTTT. Translation: CASSLAGFDEKLFF.

The chain couples TRBV4-1 to TRBJ2-1; the D is unclear. Trimming pared 0 bases from V and 2 bases from J, leaving 14 bases between. The CDR3 runs to 17 residues. In germline, CDR1 is MGHRA, CDR2 YSYEKL. The CDR3 spells CASSQDPLVAPYNEQFF. The CDR3 DNA reads as TGCGCCAGCAGCCAAGATCCCCTGGTGGCCCCCTACAATGAGCAGTTCTTC.

This clone was seen only a few times. The chain has TRBV6-1 and TRBJ2-1; perhaps TRBD1 as D (6 bases). Looked up from germline, CDR1 is MNHNS and CDR2 is SASEGT. Trimming cost V 6 bases and J 8 bases, with 11 bases left between them. CDR3 length: 12 residues. The CDR3 DNA follows: TGTGCCAGCAGCGACAGGACGGATGAGCAGTTCTTC. This sequence encodes CASSDRTDEQFF.